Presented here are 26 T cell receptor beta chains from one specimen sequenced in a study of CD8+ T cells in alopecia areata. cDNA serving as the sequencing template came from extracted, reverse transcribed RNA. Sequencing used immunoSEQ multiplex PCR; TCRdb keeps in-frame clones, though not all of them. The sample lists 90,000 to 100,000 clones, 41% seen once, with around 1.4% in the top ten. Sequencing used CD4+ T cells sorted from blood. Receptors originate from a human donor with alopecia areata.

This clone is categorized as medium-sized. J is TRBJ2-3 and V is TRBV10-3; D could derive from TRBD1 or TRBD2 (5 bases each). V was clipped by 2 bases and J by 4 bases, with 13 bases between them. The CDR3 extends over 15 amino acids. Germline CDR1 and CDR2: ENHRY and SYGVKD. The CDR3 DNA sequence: TGTGCCATCAGTGAGAATGGGGGAAGAGCAGATACGCAGTATTTT. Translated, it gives CAISENGGRADTQYF.

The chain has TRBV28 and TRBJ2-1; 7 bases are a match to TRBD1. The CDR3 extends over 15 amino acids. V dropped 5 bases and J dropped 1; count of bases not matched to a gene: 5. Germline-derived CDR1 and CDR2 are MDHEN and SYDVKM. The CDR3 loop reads CASSPWDRSYNEQFF. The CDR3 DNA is TGTGCCAGCAGTCCATGGGACAGATCCTACAATGAGCAGTTCTTC.

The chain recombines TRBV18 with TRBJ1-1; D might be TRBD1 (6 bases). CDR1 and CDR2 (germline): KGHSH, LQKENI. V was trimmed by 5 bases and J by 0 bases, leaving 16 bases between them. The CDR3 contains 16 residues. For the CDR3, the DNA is TGTGCCAGCTCATCGAGCAGGGGACTTTTGAACACTGAAGCTTTCTTT. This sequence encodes CASSSSRGLLNTEAFF.

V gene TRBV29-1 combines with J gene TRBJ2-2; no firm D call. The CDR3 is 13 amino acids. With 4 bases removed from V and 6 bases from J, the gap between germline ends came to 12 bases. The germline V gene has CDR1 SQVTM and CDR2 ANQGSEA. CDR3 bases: TGCAGCGTTGGGCCCAGTACCGCCGGGGAGCTGTTTTTT. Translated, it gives CSVGPSTAGELFF.

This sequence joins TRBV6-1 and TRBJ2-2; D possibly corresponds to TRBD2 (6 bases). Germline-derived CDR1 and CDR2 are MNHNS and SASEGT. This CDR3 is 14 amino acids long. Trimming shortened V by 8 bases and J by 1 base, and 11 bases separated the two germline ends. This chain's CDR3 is CASSWTKNTGELFF. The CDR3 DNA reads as TGTGCCAGCTCCTGGACTAAGAACACCGGGGAGCTGTTTTTT.

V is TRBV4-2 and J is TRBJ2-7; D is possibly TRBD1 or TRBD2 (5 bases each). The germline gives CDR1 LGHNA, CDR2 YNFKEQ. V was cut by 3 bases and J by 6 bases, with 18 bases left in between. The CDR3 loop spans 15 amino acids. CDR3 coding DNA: TGTGCCAGCAGCCACCAGGGACCTACTAGGCTCGAGCAGTACTTC. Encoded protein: CASSHQGPTRLEQYF.

CDR3 sequence reads: CASRSDSGNQPQHF. The DNA of the CDR3 is TGTGCCAGCAGAAGTGACAGTGGAAATCAGCCCCAGCATTTT. The chain uses TRBV2 and TRBJ1-5; D may be TRBD1 (5 bases). Germline V CDR1 and CDR2: SNHLY, FYNNEI. Trimming left V 6 bases short and J 4 bases short, with 13 bases between. The CDR3 runs 14 residues.

Written as DNA, the CDR3 is TGTGCCTGGAGACCGGGACAGGCGACCTACGAGCAGTACTTC. It is translated as CAWRPGQATYEQYF. The gene calls are TRBV30 and TRBJ2-7; 8 bases agree with TRBD1. The V gene end was trimmed by 3 bases and the J gene end by 2 bases; junction bases not matched to a gene: 6. This CDR3 is 14 amino acids long. CDR1 is GTSNPN and CDR2 is SVGIG in the germline V gene (reference sequence). Drawing the rest from reference TRBV30 and TRBJ2-7, the complete variable domain is SQTIHQWPATLVQPVGSPLSLECTVEGTSNPNLYWYRQAAGRGLQLLFYSVGIGQISSEVPQNLSASRPQDRQFILSSKKLLLSDSGFYLCAWRPGQATYEQYFGPGTRLTVT.

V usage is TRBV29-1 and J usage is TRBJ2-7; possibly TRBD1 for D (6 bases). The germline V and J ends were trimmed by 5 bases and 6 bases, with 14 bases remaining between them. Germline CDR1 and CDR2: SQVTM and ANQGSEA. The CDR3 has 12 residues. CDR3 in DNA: TGCAGCGTTTCACAGGGTGGTTCCGAGCAGTACTTC. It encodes CSVSQGGSEQYF.

The CDR3 is CSAYRGNTEAFF. CDR3 coding DNA: TGCAGCGCGTACAGGGGGAACACTGAAGCTTTCTTT. The chain carries TRBV29-1 and TRBJ1-1; 7 bases agree with TRBD1. V lost 7 bases and J lost 1; bases outside the gene matches: 3. The V gene's germline CDR1 is SQVTM and CDR2 ANQGSEA. The CDR3 extends over 12 amino acids. Based on the CDR3 plus reference TRBV29-1 and TRBJ1-1, the full variable domain is SAVISQKPSRDICQRGTSLTIQCQVDSQVTMMFWYRQQPGQSLTLIATANQGSEATYESGFVIDKFPISRPNLTFSTLTVSNMSPEDSSIYLCSAYRGNTEAFFGQGTRLTVV.

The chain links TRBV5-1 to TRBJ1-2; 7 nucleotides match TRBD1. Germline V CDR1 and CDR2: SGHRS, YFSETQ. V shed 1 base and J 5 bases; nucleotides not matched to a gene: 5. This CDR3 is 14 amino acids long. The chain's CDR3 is CASSLTTGSYGYTF. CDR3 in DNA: TGCGCCAGCAGCTTGACGACAGGGTCTTATGGCTACACCTTC.

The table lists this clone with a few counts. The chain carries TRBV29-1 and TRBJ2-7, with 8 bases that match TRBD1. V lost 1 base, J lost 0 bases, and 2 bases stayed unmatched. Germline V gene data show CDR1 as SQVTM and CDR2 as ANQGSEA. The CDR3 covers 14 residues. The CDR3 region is CSVEAGGPSYEQYF. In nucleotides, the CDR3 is TGCAGCGTTGAAGCAGGGGGCCCCTCCTACGAGCAGTACTTC.

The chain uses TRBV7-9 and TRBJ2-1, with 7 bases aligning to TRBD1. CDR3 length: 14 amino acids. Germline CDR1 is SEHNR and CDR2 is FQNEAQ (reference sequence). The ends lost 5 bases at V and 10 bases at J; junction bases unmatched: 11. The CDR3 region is CASSQLDRDREQFF. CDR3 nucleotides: TGTGCCAGCAGCCAACTCGACAGGGATCGGGAGCAGTTCTTC.

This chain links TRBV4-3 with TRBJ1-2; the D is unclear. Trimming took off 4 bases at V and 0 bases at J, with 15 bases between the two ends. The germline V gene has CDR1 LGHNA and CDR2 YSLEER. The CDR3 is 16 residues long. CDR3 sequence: CASSPITTEANYGYTF. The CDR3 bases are TGCGCCAGCAGCCCGATAACGACGGAAGCTAACTATGGCTACACCTTC.

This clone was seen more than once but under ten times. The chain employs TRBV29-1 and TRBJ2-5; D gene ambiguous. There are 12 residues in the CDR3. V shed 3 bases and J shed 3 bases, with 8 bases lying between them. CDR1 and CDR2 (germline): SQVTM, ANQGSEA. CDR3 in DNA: TGCAGCGTTGATAGGCAGGAAGAGACCCAGTACTTC. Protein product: CSVDRQEETQYF.

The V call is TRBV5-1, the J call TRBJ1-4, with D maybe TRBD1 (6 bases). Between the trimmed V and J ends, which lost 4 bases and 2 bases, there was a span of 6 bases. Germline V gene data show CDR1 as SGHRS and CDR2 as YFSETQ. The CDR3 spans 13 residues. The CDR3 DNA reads TGCGCCAGCAGCGGGGGCACTAATGAAAAACTGTTTTTT. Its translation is CASSGGTNEKLFF.

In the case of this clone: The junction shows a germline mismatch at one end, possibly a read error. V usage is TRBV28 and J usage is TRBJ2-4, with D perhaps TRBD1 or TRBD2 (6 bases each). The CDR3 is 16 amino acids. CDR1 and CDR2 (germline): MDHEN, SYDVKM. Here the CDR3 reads CASSLWGAPGKNIQYF. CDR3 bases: TGTGCCAGCAGTCTATGGGGGGCTCCCGGCAAAAACATTCAGTACTTC. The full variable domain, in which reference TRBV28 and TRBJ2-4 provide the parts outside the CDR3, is DVKVTQSSRYLVKRTGEKVFLECVQDMDHENMFWYRQDPGLGLRLIYFSYDVKMKEKGDIPEGYSVSREKKERFSLILESASTNQTSMYLCASSLWGAPGKNIQYFGAGTRLSVL.

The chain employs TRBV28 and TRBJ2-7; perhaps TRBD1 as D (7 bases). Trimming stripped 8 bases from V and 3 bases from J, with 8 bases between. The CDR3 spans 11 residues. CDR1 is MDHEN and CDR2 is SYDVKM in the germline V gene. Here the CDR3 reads CASQGGYEQYF. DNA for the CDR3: TGTGCCAGCCAGGGGGGCTACGAGCAGTACTTC.

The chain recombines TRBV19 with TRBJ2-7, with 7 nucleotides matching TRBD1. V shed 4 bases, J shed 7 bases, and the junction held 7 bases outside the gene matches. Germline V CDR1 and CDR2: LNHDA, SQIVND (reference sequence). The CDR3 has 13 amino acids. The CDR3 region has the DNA TGTGCCAGTAGTACAACAGGGGACGCGGAGCAGTACTTC. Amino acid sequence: CASSTTGDAEQYF.

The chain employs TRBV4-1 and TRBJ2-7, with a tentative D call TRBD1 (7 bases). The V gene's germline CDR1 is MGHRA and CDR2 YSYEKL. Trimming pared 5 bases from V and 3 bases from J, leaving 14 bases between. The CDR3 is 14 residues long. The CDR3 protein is CASSRRDSDYEQYF. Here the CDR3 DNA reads TGCGCCAGCAGCAGGCGGGACAGTGACTACGAGCAGTACTTC.

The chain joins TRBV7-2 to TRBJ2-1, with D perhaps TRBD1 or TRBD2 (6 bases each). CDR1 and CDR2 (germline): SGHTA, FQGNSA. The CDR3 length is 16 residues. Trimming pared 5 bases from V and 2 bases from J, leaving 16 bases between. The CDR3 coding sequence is TGTGCCAGCAGCCGAGGAGGGGGGTCGACCTACAATGAGCAGTTCTTC. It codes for CASSRGGGSTYNEQFF. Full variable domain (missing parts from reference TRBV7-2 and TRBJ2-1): GAGVSQSPSNKVTEKGKDVELRCDPISGHTALYWYRQSLGQGLEFLIYFQGNSAPDKSGLPSDRFSAERTGGSVSTLTIQRTQQEDSAVYLCASSRGGGSTYNEQFFGPGTRLTVL.

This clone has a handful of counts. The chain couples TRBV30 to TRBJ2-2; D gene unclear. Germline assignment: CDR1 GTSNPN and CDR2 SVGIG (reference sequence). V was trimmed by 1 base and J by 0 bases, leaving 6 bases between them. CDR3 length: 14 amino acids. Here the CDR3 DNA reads TGTGCCTGGAGTGGCACAGCGAACACCGGGGAGCTGTTTTTT. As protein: CAWSGTANTGELFF. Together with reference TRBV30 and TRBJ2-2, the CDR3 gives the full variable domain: SQTIHQWPATLVQPVGSPLSLECTVEGTSNPNLYWYRQAAGRGLQLLFYSVGIGQISSEVPQNLSASRPQDRQFILSSKKLLLSDSGFYLCAWSGTANTGELFFGEGSRLTVL.

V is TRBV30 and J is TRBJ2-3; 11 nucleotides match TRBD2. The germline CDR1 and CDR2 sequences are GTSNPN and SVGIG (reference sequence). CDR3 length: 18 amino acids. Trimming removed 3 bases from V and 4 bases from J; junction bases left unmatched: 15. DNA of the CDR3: TGTGCCTGGAGGATTAGCGGGAGGGCGCTTTATGGAGCAGATACGCAGTATTTT. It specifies CAWRISGRALYGADTQYF.

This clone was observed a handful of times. CDR3 amino acids: CASSQSPTRADWSYNEQFF. CDR3 sequence (DNA): TGCGCCAGCAGTCAATCCCCTACCCGGGCGGACTGGTCCTACAATGAGCAGTTCTTC. The chain couples TRBV23-1 to TRBJ2-1, with D possibly TRBD2 on 5 matching bases. TRBV23-1 counts as an open reading frame of uncertain function. The CDR3 contains 19 residues. Trimming pared 0 bases from V and 1 base from J, leaving 19 bases between.

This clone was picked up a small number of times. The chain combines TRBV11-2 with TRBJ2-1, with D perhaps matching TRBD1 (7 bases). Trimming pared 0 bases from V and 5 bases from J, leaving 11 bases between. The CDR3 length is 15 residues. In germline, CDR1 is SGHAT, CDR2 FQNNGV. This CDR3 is CASSLDGGTDNEQFF. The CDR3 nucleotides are TGTGCCAGCAGCTTAGATGGCGGGACAGACAATGAGCAGTTCTTC.

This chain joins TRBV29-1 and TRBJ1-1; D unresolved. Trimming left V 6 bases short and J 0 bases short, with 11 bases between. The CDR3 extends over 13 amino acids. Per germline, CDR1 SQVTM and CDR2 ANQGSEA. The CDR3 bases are TGCAGCGTGCATGGCCTGTTGAACACTGAAGCTTTCTTT. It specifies CSVHGLLNTEAFF.